Below, 29 T cell receptor beta chains from the same sample are listed, as sequenced in a study of identical twins. MiXCR was run by TCRdb on the 5' RACE reads, yielding one entry per CDR3 protein. There are some 710,000 distinct CDR3 sequences in the sample; around 6% occur only once, and roughly 2% lies in the top ten. Sequencing was done on a sample of naive T cells sorted from blood. The receptors stem from a man aged 18 to 29 in good health.

Of note for this clonotype: This may arise from a read error, as a much more abundant clone is one base away. The genes are TRBV5-1 and TRBJ2-1; 8 bases align to TRBD2. Germline V CDR1 and CDR2: SGHRS, YFSETQ. The CDR3 runs to 15 residues. Written as DNA, the CDR3 is TGCGCCAGCAGCTTGGTGCGGGGGGCAGAGAATGAGCGGTTCTTC. Amino acid sequence: CASSLVRGAENERFF.

This clonotype was recorded many times. V and J are TRBV5-6 and TRBJ2-1; D gene ambiguous. The germline V and J ends were trimmed by 3 bases and 3 bases, with 10 bases remaining between them. Germline V lookup: CDR1 SGHDT, CDR2 YYEEEE. The CDR3 spans 14 residues. The CDR3 loop reads CASSSGSVYNEQFF. CDR3 nucleotide sequence: TGTGCCAGCAGCTCTGGGTCTGTCTACAATGAGCAGTTCTTC. The whole variable domain, remainder taken from reference TRBV5-6 and TRBJ2-1, is DAGVTQSPTHLIKTRGQQVTLRCSPKSGHDTVSWYQQALGQGPQFIFQYYEEEERQRGNFPDRFSGHQFPNYSSELNVNALLLGDSALYLCASSSGSVYNEQFFGPGTRLTVL.

The chain recombines TRBV7-2 with TRBJ2-1; D not certain. V was cut by 5 bases and J by 6 bases, with 17 bases left in between. Germline-derived CDR1 and CDR2 are SGHTA and FQGNSA. This CDR3 comprises 15 residues. CDR3 sequence reads: CASSPRTTVVNEQFF. The CDR3 region has the DNA TGTGCCAGCAGCCCACGCACGACGGTGGTCAATGAGCAGTTCTTC.

The chain employs TRBV2 and TRBJ2-3; D gene ambiguous. This CDR3 is built from 13 residues. From germline, CDR1 is SNHLY and CDR2 FYNNEI. V dropped 10 bases and J dropped 1 base, with 12 bases sitting between them. The DNA of the CDR3 is TGTGCCACCACGGACCTGGGCACAGATACGCAGTATTTT. Its translation is CATTDLGTDTQYF.

This clonotype showed up many times. The chain combines TRBV27 with TRBJ1-2; 7 positions agree with TRBD1. The CDR3 consists of 14 residues. V gave up 5 bases and J gave up 8 bases; unmatched junction bases: 11. Germline-derived CDR1 and CDR2 are MNHEY and SMNVEV (reference sequence). CDR3 amino acids: CASSPYRGEGGYTF. The CDR3 nucleotides are TGTGCCAGCAGTCCGTACAGGGGTGAGGGCGGCTACACCTTC.

This clonotype occurred a few times. This sequence joins TRBV7-9 and TRBJ2-5, with 7 bases matching TRBD2. The V segment lost 5 bases and the J segment 0 bases; nucleotides outside the gene matches: 6. The CDR3 length is 15 residues. Germline lookup yields CDR1 SEHNR and CDR2 FQNEAQ (reference sequence). This CDR3 is CASSLPLANQETQYF. The CDR3 DNA is TGTGCCAGCAGCCTCCCACTAGCGAACCAAGAGACCCAGTACTTC.

This clonotype was detected ten times or more. The V gene is TRBV20-1, the J gene TRBJ1-6; D is perhaps TRBD1 (6 bases). The CDR3 consists of 15 residues. The V gene's germline CDR1 is DFQATT and CDR2 SNEGSKA (reference sequence). Trimming left V 0 bases short and J 9 bases short, with 15 bases between. Written as DNA, the CDR3 is TGCAGTGCTAGAGAGATACAGGGTATTGGTTCACCCCTCCACTTT. Protein: CSAREIQGIGSPLHF.

At least ten counts were recorded for this clonotype. The gene calls are TRBV12-3 or TRBV12-4 and TRBJ1-1, with D tentatively TRBD1 (5 bases). V was trimmed by 6 bases and J by 11 bases, leaving 22 bases between them. The CDR3 contains 14 residues. CDR3 in amino acids: CASSPPSRGSAAFF. The CDR3, as DNA: TGTGCCAGCAGCCCACCCTCGCGGGGCAGCGCCGCTTTCTTT.

Many counts were recorded for this clonotype. The chain joins TRBV29-1 to TRBJ2-7; 8 nucleotides line up with TRBD1. CDR3 length: 12 residues. V lost 4 bases and J lost 2; bases outside the gene matches: 1. From germline, CDR1 is SQVTM and CDR2 ANQGSEA. CDR3 in amino acids: CSVVRGPYEQYF. CDR3 in DNA: TGCAGCGTTGTCAGGGGGCCCTACGAGCAGTACTTC.

This chain connects TRBV5-4 to TRBJ2-3, with a tentative D call TRBD2 (5 bases). CDR1 is SGHNT, CDR2 YYREEE, per germline (reference sequence). CDR3 length equals 13 residues. V lost 4 bases, J lost 6 bases, and 12 bases lay in between. The CDR3 nucleotides are TGTGCCAGCAGCAACATTGCGGGCGATACGCAGTATTTT. Translating it yields CASSNIAGDTQYF.

The table lists this clonotype with many counts. The chain combines TRBV14 with TRBJ2-1, with a tentative D call TRBD1 (5 bases). Germline V lookup: CDR1 SGHDN, CDR2 FVKESK. This CDR3 spans 15 amino acids. V gave up 6 bases and J gave up 4 bases, with 16 bases separating them. This CDR3 reads CASSRRHRSYNEQFF. The CDR3 DNA follows: TGTGCCAGCAGTCGCCGACACAGGAGTTACAATGAGCAGTTCTTC.

This clonotype has at least ten counts. The rearrangement links TRBV11-2 to TRBJ1-1, with 7 bases fitting TRBD1. Trimming at V came to 8 bases and at J to 0 bases, leaving 6 bases not matched to a gene. CDR1 SGHAT and CDR2 FQNNGV come from the germline V gene. The CDR3 loop spans 14 amino acids. CDR3 DNA sequence: TGTGCCAGCGGGGGAGACAGGGTGAACACTGAAGCTTTCTTT. It translates to CASGGDRVNTEAFF.

There are many counts of this clonotype. This chain uses TRBV20-1 with TRBJ2-4; 7 bases are shared with TRBD2. The germline V gene has CDR1 DFQATT and CDR2 SNEGSKA (reference sequence). The CDR3 is made up of 15 amino acids. The junction had 6 bases not matched to a gene; V was cut back by 4 bases and J by 0 bases. CDR3 in amino acids: CSATGGLLAKNIQYF. Here the CDR3 DNA reads TGCAGTGCTACGGGGGGACTGTTAGCCAAAAACATTCAGTACTTC.

The V gene is TRBV6-2 or TRBV6-3, the J gene TRBJ2-7; 15 nucleotides match TRBD2. Germline V gene sequence: CDR1 MNHEY, CDR2 SVGEGT. Trimming at V came to 7 bases and at J to 4 bases, leaving 23 bases not matched to a gene. The CDR3 runs 21 residues. CDR3 DNA sequence: TGTGCCAGCATACTGATTGGGACTAGCGGGAGGACCCCTCACTCGCTTTACGAGCAGTACTTC. It yields the protein CASILIGTSGRTPHSLYEQYF.

V and J are TRBV4-3 and TRBJ1-6; a weak D match, TRBD1 (5 bases). Germline CDR1 is LGHNA and CDR2 is YSLEER. Trimming took 0 bases from V and 7 from J, leaving 10 bases between them. The CDR3 is 15 amino acids. This chain's CDR3 is CASSQDFGGNSPLHF. The CDR3, as DNA: TGCGCCAGCAGCCAAGATTTTGGGGGGAATTCACCCCTCCACTTT.

This clonotype was observed at least ten times. The DNA of the CDR3 is TGCGCCAGCAGCTCCGCAGGAAACACTGAAGCTTTCTTT. It is translated as CASSSAGNTEAFF. This chain joins TRBV5-1 and TRBJ1-1; D is uncertain. Germline V gives CDR1 SGHRS, CDR2 YFSETQ. The CDR3 is made up of 13 amino acids. The ends were cut back, 3 bases at V and 2 bases at J, with 8 bases in the middle. Variable domain in full (rest from reference TRBV5-1 and TRBJ1-1): KAGVTQTPRYLIKTRGQQVTLSCSPISGHRSVSWYQQTPGQGLQFLFEYFSETQRNKGNFPGRFSGRQFSNSRSEMNVSTLELGDSALYLCASSSAGNTEAFFGQGTRLTVV.

This clonotype was counted between two and nine times. The rearrangement links TRBV4-1 to TRBJ2-7; 9 nucleotides agree with TRBD1. The CDR3 sequence is 15 residues long. Germline V gene data show CDR1 as MGHRA and CDR2 as YSYEKL. J gave up 4 bases and V 0 bases, and 4 bases lay outside the gene matches. CDR3: CASSQEGTGIYEQYV. Written as DNA, the CDR3 is TGCGCCAGCAGCCAAGAGGGGACAGGGATATACGAGCAGTACGTC.

The chain links TRBV6-5 to TRBJ1-5; possibly TRBD1 for D (5 bases). This CDR3 comprises 17 residues. The germline gives CDR1 MNHEY, CDR2 SVGAGI. V lost 0 bases to trimming and J lost 0 bases, with 12 bases between them. The CDR3 sequence: CASSYSGRAYSNQPQHF. Written as DNA, the CDR3 is TGTGCCAGCAGTTACTCGGGACGGGCTTATAGCAATCAGCCCCAGCATTTT.

This clonotype was observed a few times. The V and J genes are TRBV7-6 and TRBJ1-6, with a weak D call TRBD1 (5 bases). The V and J ends lost 5 bases and 14 bases respectively, with 13 bases between them. From germline, CDR1 is SGHVS and CDR2 FNYEAQ. This CDR3 is 12 amino acids long. The CDR3 is CASSTGGPSLHF. As DNA, the CDR3 is TGTGCCAGCAGCACCGGGGGTCCTTCCCTCCACTTT.

The V gene is TRBV12-3 or TRBV12-4, the J gene TRBJ2-6; the D call may be TRBD1 or TRBD2 (7 bases each). CDR3 size: 18 residues. Deletions cut 4 bases from V and 0 bases from J, with 16 bases between. Written as DNA, the CDR3 is TGTGCCAGCAGTTGGAGCGGGACAGCTCTCTCTGGGGCCAACGTCCTGACTTTC. Protein product: CASSWSGTALSGANVLTF.

There are many counts of this clonotype. The J gene is TRBJ2-1, the V gene TRBV18; 14 bases agree with TRBD2. The germline V gene encodes CDR1 KGHSH and CDR2 LQKENI. V lost 1 base to trimming and J lost 9 bases; unmatched junction nucleotides: 8. The CDR3 has 17 residues. This CDR3 is CASSPRSGLAGGSEQFF. CDR3 coding DNA: TGTGCCAGCTCACCACGTTCTGGACTAGCGGGAGGTAGTGAGCAGTTCTTC.

Many counts were recorded for this clonotype. The chain has TRBV24-1 and TRBJ2-1, with no clear D. The V and J ends lost 1 base and 3 bases respectively, with 6 bases between them. The CDR3 extends over 14 amino acids. CDR1 KGHDR and CDR2 SFDVKD come from the germline V gene. The CDR3 nucleotides read TGTGCCACCAGTGATTTAGGGCACTACAATGAGCAGTTCTTC. It specifies CATSDLGHYNEQFF.

The sample holds a few counts of this clonotype. The gene calls are TRBV20-1 and TRBJ2-1, with D hard to call. CDR3 length: 16 amino acids. V gave up 0 bases and J gave up 6 bases, with 18 bases separating them. Germline CDR1 reads DFQATT; CDR2 reads SNEGSKA (reference sequence). In DNA, the CDR3 is TGCAGTGCTAGAGATCATCTCGGGTACTCTGGCAATGAGCAGTTCTTC. This gives the protein CSARDHLGYSGNEQFF.

This clonotype was seen only a few times. The chain couples TRBV11-1 to TRBJ2-1, with D possibly being TRBD1 (6 bases). Germline values: CDR1 SGHAT, CDR2 FQDESV (reference sequence). The length of the CDR3 is 15 residues. V lost 3 bases to trimming and J lost 0 bases, with 9 bases between them. CDR3 sequence: CASSFRTDSYNEQFF. DNA of the CDR3: TGTGCCAGCAGCTTCAGGACAGACTCCTACAATGAGCAGTTCTTC.

This clonotype appeared many times. The CDR3 region has the DNA TGCGCCAGCAGCCAAGATACTCCGGGGGGGACCTACAATGAGCAGTTCTTC. Protein sequence: CASSQDTPGGTYNEQFF. The rearrangement links TRBV4-3 to TRBJ2-1; 8 positions agree with TRBD2. Germline loops: CDR1 LGHNA, CDR2 YSLEER. V gave up 0 bases and J gave up 2 bases; unmatched junction bases: 6. The CDR3 is 17 residues long.

At least ten counts were recorded for this clonotype. The CDR3 DNA sequence: TGCAGCGTTGCGGAGGCAAACATTCAGTACTTC. Translation gives CSVAEANIQYF. This chain joins TRBV29-1 and TRBJ2-4; TRBD2 is a possible D gene (5 bases). This CDR3 comprises 11 residues. V was clipped by 4 bases and J by 6 bases, with 7 bases between them. The germline V gene encodes CDR1 SQVTM and CDR2 ANQGSEA.

This clonotype was counted a few times. The chain has TRBV4-1 and TRBJ2-1; D perhaps matches TRBD1 (5 bases). From germline, CDR1 is MGHRA and CDR2 YSYEKL. The V end was cut by 1 base, the J end by 15 bases, with 19 bases between. The CDR3 has 14 amino acids. The CDR3 DNA follows: TGCGCCAGCAGCCAAGTTTACCCTTACCAGGGTGGGTTCTTC. Translating gives CASSQVYPYQGGFF.

The sample holds many counts of this clonotype. V usage is TRBV6-5 and J usage is TRBJ2-2, with unresolved D. The V gene lost 2 bases and the J gene lost 0 bases, with 4 bases spanning the gap. CDR1 is MNHEY, CDR2 SVGAGI, per germline. This CDR3 comprises 14 residues. The chain's CDR3 is CASSYRSNTGELFF. The DNA for the CDR3 is TGTGCCAGCAGTTACCGGTCGAACACCGGGGAGCTGTTTTTT.

The sample holds many counts of this clonotype. The chain joins TRBV5-1 to TRBJ2-3, with 8 bases aligning to TRBD2. The CDR3 consists of 13 residues. Germline assignment: CDR1 SGHRS and CDR2 YFSETQ. Trimming at V came to 2 bases and at J to 5 bases, leaving 1 base not matched to a gene. The CDR3 spells CASSLGTRDTQYF. In DNA form, the CDR3 reads TGCGCCAGCAGCTTAGGGACTAGAGATACGCAGTATTTT.